The text below deals with one TCR beta chain. Antigen unknown. This CDR3 spans 13 amino acids. Germline lookup yields CDR1 MNHEY and CDR2 SMNVEV (reference sequence). The V gene lost 5 bases and the J gene lost 7 bases, with 14 bases spanning the gap. In the PCR, 60 Vbeta and 13 Jbeta primers were used. Some clones are missing from TCRdb's copy, which holds only in-frame ones; the method was immunoSEQ multiplex PCR. This table holds 90,000 to 100,000 clones, about three quarters found once. These data originate in a study of cytomegalovirus exposure and HLA in healthy donors. Findings of the study overall: Earlier analysis yielded a pattern in which most TCR beta V segments were productive about 90% or about 30% of the time. A later analysis reported that several of the most significant clusters appeared to be linked to common viral pathogens, among them Epstein-Barr virus. Rare sequences made up most TCRs, while some public TCRs were found in many donors. As was reported, the HLA-A and HLA-B alleles of most subjects were accurately predicted from TCR beta sequences.

This TCR came from a man aged 40-49 years in good health and CMV-seropositive. The source material was PBMCs. The genes are TRBV27 and TRBJ1-2; D is perhaps TRBD1 (5 bases). In DNA, the CDR3 is TGTGCCAGCAGTGTACCCGGGGGTGGTGGCTACACCTTC. This codes for CASSVPGGGGYTF.